This T cell receptor (beta chain) was documented in a study of T cell responses to AZD1222 COVID-19 vaccine. Study-wide results and limits: Donors were chiefly white British, with a greater number of females, and clonal diversity was perhaps underestimated.

Generated by immunoSEQ multiplex PCR, the TCRdb table keeps only in-frame clones and is missing some. The sample lists some 150,000 clones, 88% seen once, with 4% to 4.5% in the top ten. Analysis merged second doses at about 4 or about 12 weeks. V shed 4 bases, J shed 7 bases, and the junction held 10 bases outside the gene matches. In germline, CDR1 is SGHNT, CDR2 YENEEA. CDR3 length: 15 amino acids. Comments on this clone: Its antigen is as yet unknown.

The clonotype originates from an adult who received the AZD1222 COVID-19 vaccine. This material consisted of peripheral blood, taken 28 days after the second AZD1222 dose. The rearrangement links TRBV11-3 to TRBJ2-1; 7 bases align to TRBD2. CDR3 DNA sequence: TGTGCCAGCAGCTCGCTTGGTGGGAGGGTGAATGAGCAGTTCTTC. It codes for CASSSLGGRVNEQFF.